This passage covers 15 T cell receptor beta chains from one sample sequenced in a study of CD8 T cells in Susac syndrome. Random hexamers were used to reverse transcribe an amount of about 0.45 to 1 ug RNA. TCRdb processed the immunoSEQ multiplex PCR reads anew with MiXCR; each CDR3 protein has one entry. The data hold 190,000 or so distinct CDR3 sequences, with roughly 96% observed a single time. Sequencing used CD4+ T cells from PBMCs. The receptors were gathered from a human donor with multiple sclerosis.

The chain carries TRBV27 and TRBJ2-3; D not resolved. The CDR3 consists of 12 residues. CDR1 is MNHEY and CDR2 is SMNVEV in the germline V gene (reference sequence). Trimming left V 4 bases short and J 6 bases short, with 8 bases between. CDR3 bases: TGTGCCAGCAGTTCCCGGTCGGATACGCAGTATTTT. It yields the protein CASSSRSDTQYF.

This clonotype appeared a single time. The V gene is TRBV12-3 or TRBV12-4, the J gene TRBJ1-5; D is unresolved. This CDR3 comprises 14 residues. V lost 1 base and J 3 bases, leaving 7 bases between the germline ends. This chain's CDR3 is CASSLGAANQPQHF. CDR3 nucleotide sequence: TGTGCCAGCAGTTTAGGGGCTGCCAATCAGCCCCAGCATTTT.

J is TRBJ1-6 and V is TRBV27; D uncertain. This CDR3 is 15 amino acids long. From germline, CDR1 is MNHEY and CDR2 SMNVEV (reference sequence). Trimming took off 6 bases at V and 0 bases at J, with 9 bases between the two ends. This CDR3 reads CASRARSSYNSPLHF. DNA of the CDR3: TGTGCCAGCAGAGCCAGGAGCTCCTATAATTCACCCCTCCACTTT.

Only one count was recorded for this clonotype. The genes are TRBV20-1 and TRBJ2-7; no firm D call. From germline, CDR1 is DFQATT and CDR2 SNEGSKA (reference sequence). The germline V and J ends were trimmed by 3 bases and 7 bases, with 13 bases remaining between them. The CDR3 covers 12 residues. Written as DNA, the CDR3 is TGCAGTGCTAGCATAGAGGTGGAAGAGCAGTACTTC. Protein sequence: CSASIEVEEQYF.

The rearrangement joins TRBV5-1 to TRBJ2-7; D is undetermined. V was cut by 2 bases and J by 5 bases, with 11 bases left in between. CDR1 is SGHRS, CDR2 YFSETQ, per germline. This CDR3 is built from 13 residues. The CDR3 is CASSLERANEQYF. CDR3 DNA sequence: TGCGCCAGCAGCTTAGAAAGGGCCAACGAGCAGTACTTC.

The V and J genes are TRBV30 and TRBJ2-3; 10 positions match TRBD1. The germline CDR1 and CDR2 sequences are GTSNPN and SVGIG (reference sequence). The CDR3 is 15 residues long. V lost 0 bases to trimming and J lost 2 bases; unmatched junction nucleotides: 2. The CDR3 DNA follows: TGTGCCTGGAGTGTAGGGACAGGGGACACAGATACGCAGTATTTT. This gives the protein CAWSVGTGDTDTQYF.

This chain joins TRBV15 and TRBJ1-2; 10 bases map to TRBD1. J gave up 5 bases and V 3 bases, and 12 bases lay outside the gene matches. There are 17 residues in the CDR3. Germline V lookup: CDR1 LNHNV, CDR2 YYDKDF (reference sequence). The CDR3 protein is CATSRLTGQGLVYGYTF. CDR3 DNA: TGTGCCACCAGCAGGCTGACGGGACAGGGGCTCGTTTATGGCTACACCTTC.

This chain joins TRBV30 and TRBJ2-1; D possibly corresponds to TRBD2 (6 bases). Germline CDR1 and CDR2: GTSNPN and SVGIG (reference sequence). The ends were cut back, 8 bases at V and 8 bases at J, with 22 bases in the middle. There are 14 residues in the CDR3. In DNA form, the CDR3 reads TGTGCCGCCTCGGGCGGGATGTCTGTGGATGAGCAGTTCTTC. It yields the protein CAASGGMSVDEQFF.

V is TRBV20-1 and J is TRBJ1-2; D might be TRBD1 (5 bases). Trimming took 5 bases from V and 3 from J, leaving 10 bases between them. This CDR3 is built from 12 residues. Germline V gene sequence: CDR1 DFQATT, CDR2 SNEGSKA (reference sequence). CDR3 in amino acids: CSAPRGDYGYTF. The CDR3 DNA sequence: TGCAGTGCTCCCCGGGGGGACTATGGCTACACCTTC.

The chain recombines TRBV25-1 with TRBJ1-1; the D gene is possibly TRBD1 (6 bases). Trimming pared 3 bases from V and 3 bases from J, leaving 14 bases between. CDR3 length: 15 residues. Germline V CDR1 and CDR2: MGHDK, SYGVNS. The CDR3 bases are TGTGCCAGCAGTGATTGGGGGACAAAGGACACTGAAGCTTTCTTT. Amino acid sequence: CASSDWGTKDTEAFF.

This clonotype has just a few counts. The chain employs TRBV30 and TRBJ2-6; D unresolved. Germline assignment: CDR1 GTSNPN and CDR2 SVGIG (reference sequence). CDR3 length: 13 amino acids. The ends were cut back, 2 bases at V and 4 bases at J, with 6 bases in the middle. CDR3 DNA: TGTGCCTGGAGTCCTGGGGGGGCCAACGTCCTGACTTTC. The encoded protein is CAWSPGGANVLTF.

This clonotype was seen a few times. The rearrangement joins TRBV12-3 or TRBV12-4 to TRBJ1-2; D is ambiguous. Between the trimmed V and J ends, which lost 4 bases and 3 bases, there was a span of 6 bases. The CDR3 runs 12 residues. CDR3 region: CASSYRDYGYTF. CDR3 coding DNA: TGTGCCAGCAGTTACCGGGACTATGGCTACACCTTC.

This chain uses TRBV19 with TRBJ1-5, with D perhaps TRBD1 (6 bases). Germline values: CDR1 LNHDA, CDR2 SQIVND (reference sequence). Trimming stripped 7 bases from V and 0 bases from J, with 10 bases between. The CDR3 runs to 14 residues. The DNA for the CDR3 is TGTGCCAGTAACAGGGACTATAGCAATCAGCCCCAGCATTTT. Translation gives CASNRDYSNQPQHF.

The V call is TRBV11-2, the J call TRBJ2-7; 7 nucleotides agree with TRBD2. V lost 5 bases to trimming and J lost 1 base; unmatched junction nucleotides: 8. CDR1 and CDR2 from the germline V gene are SGHAT and FQNNGV. The CDR3 totals 15 residues. The CDR3 DNA follows: TGTGCCAGCAGCGGAGCGGGAACAGGATCCTACGAGCAGTACTTC. Its protein product is CASSGAGTGSYEQYF.

The chain combines TRBV7-9 with TRBJ2-1; 7 positions agree with TRBD1. This CDR3 has 16 residues. Germline CDR1 reads SEHNR; CDR2 reads FQNEAQ (reference sequence). V lost 4 bases and J lost 0; bases outside the gene matches: 6. CDR3 DNA sequence: TGTGCCAGCAGCTCGGGACAGTCTAGCTCCTACAATGAGCAGTTCTTC. Its translation is CASSSGQSSSYNEQFF.